This TCR beta chain appears in the sequencing data of a study of T-cell reconstitution after alpha-beta-depleted transplantation in children. This clonotype was counted between two and nine times. A library of TCRbeta sequences, prepared with unique molecular identifiers, was generated. Using its own MiXCR run on the PCR reads, TCRdb lists one record per CDR3 protein. Of 350,000 to 450,000 distinct CDR3 sequences detected, just over 20% appear once; the ten largest clones hold around 4%. Trimming pared 6 bases from V and 4 bases from J, leaving 10 bases between. The CDR3 runs to 12 residues. CDR1 and CDR2 (germline): MNHEY, SVGEGT.

This TCR came from a human donor who donated a stem cell graft to a child with acute myeloid leukemia. This specimen consisted of PBMCs from the stem cell graft donor, obtained from the stem cell graft. The rearrangement joins TRBV6-2 or TRBV6-3 to TRBJ2-7, with D perhaps matching TRBD1 or TRBD2 (5 bases each). In DNA, the CDR3 is TGTGCCAGCAGCCCGGGGCGGTACGAGCAGTACTTC. Residues: CASSPGRYEQYF.